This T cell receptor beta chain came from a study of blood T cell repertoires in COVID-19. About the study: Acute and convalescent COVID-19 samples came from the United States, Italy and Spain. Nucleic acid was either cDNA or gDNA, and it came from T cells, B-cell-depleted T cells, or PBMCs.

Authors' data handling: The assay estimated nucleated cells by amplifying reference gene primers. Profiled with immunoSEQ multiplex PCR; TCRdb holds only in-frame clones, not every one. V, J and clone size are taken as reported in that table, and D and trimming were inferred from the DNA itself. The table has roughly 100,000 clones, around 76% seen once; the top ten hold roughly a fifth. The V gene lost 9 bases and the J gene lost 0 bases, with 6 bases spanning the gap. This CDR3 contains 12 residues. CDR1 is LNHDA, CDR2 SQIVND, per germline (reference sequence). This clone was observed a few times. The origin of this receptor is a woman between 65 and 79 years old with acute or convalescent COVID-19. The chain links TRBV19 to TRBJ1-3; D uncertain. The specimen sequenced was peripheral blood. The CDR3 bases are TGTGCCAGCCTCAGCTCTGGAAACACCATATATTTT. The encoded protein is CASLSSGNTIYF.